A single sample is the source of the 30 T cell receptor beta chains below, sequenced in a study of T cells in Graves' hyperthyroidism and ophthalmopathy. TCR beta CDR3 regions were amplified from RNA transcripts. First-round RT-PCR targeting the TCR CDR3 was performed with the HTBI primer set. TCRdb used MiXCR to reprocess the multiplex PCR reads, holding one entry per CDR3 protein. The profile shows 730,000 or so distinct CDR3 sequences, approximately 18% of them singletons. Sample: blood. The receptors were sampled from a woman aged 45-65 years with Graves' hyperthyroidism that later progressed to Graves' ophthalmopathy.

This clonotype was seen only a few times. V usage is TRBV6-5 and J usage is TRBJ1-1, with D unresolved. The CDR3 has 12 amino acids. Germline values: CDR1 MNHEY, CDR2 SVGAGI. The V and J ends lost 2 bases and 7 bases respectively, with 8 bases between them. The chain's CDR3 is CASSYPLSEAFF. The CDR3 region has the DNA TGTGCCAGCAGTTACCCCCTTAGTGAAGCTTTCTTT.

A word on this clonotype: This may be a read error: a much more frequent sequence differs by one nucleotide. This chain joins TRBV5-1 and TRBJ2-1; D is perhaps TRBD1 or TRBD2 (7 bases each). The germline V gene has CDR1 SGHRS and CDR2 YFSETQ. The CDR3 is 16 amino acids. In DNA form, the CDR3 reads TGCGCCACCACAATCGCAGGGGGGGCTCCATACAATGGGCAGTTCTTC. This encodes CATTIAGGAPYNGQFF.

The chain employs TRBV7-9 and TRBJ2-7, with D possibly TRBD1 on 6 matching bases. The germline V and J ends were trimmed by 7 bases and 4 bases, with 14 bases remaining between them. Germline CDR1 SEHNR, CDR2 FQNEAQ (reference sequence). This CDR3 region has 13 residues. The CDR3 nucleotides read TGTGCCAGCACGGGACACTCTAGATACGAGCAGTACTTC. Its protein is CASTGHSRYEQYF.

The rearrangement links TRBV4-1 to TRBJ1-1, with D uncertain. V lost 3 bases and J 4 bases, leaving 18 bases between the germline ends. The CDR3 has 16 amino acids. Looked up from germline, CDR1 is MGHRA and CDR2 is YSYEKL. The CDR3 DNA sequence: TGCGCCAGCAGCCAGGGAGGAGTAGGGCTTTCCACTGAAGCTTTCTTT. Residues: CASSQGGVGLSTEAFF.

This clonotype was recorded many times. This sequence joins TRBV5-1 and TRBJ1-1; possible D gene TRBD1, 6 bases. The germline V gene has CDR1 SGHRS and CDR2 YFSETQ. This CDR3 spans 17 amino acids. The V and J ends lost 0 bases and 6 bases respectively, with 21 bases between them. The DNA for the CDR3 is TGCGCCAGCAGCTTGGGCGGGGGCGGAACGATCGCCTCTGAAGCTTTCTTT. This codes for CASSLGGGGTIASEAFF.

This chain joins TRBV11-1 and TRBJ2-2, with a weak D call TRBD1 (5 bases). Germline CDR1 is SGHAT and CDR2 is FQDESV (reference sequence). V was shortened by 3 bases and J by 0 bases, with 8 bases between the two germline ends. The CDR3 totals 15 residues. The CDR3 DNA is TGTGCCAGCAGCTTCGGACAATCGAACACCGGGGAGCTGTTTTTT. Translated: CASSFGQSNTGELFF.

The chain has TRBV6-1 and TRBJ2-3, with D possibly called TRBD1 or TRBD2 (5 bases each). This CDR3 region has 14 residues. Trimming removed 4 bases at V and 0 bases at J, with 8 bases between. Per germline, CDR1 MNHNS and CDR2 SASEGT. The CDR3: CASSGGRSTDTQYF. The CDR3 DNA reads TGTGCCAGCAGTGGGGGACGGAGCACAGATACGCAGTATTTT.

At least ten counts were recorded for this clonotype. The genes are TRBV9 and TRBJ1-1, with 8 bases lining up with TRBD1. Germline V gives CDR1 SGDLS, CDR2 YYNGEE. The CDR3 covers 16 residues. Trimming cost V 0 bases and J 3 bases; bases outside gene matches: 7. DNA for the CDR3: TGTGCCAGCAGCGTAGCGGCAGGGGGCAAGGACACTGAAGCTTTCTTT. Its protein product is CASSVAAGGKDTEAFF. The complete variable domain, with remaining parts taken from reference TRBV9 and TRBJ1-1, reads DSGVTQTPKHLITATGQRVTLRCSPRSGDLSVYWYQQSLDQGLQFLIQYYNGEERAKGNILERFSAQQFPDLHSELNLSSLELGDSALYFCASSVAAGGKDTEAFFGQGTRLTVV.

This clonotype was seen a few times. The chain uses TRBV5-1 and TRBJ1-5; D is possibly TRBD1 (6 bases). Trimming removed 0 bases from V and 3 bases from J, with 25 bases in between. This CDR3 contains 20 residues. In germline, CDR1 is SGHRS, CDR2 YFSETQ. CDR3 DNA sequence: TGCGCCAGCAGCTTGGCGGGGGAGGGGGATAAAGTTCGAGACAATCAGCCCCAGCATTTT. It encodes CASSLAGEGDKVRDNQPQHF.

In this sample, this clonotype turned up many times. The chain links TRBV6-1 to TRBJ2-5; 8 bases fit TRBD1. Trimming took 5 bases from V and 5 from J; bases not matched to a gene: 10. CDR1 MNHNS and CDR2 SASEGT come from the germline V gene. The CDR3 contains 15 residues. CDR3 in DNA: TGTGCCAGCAGTCAGACTCAGGGGGCTGGGGAGACCCAGTACTTC. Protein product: CASSQTQGAGETQYF.

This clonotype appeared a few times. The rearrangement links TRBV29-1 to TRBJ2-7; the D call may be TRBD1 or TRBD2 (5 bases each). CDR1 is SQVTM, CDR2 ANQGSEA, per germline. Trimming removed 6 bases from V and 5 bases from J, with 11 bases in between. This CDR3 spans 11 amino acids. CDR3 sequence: CSVWVGDEQYF. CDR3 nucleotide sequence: TGCAGCGTGTGGGTGGGGGACGAGCAGTACTTC.

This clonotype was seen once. The CDR3 bases are TGTGCCAGCAGCTATGACAGGGTTTCAGAGACCCAGTACTTC. This codes for CASSYDRVSETQYF. The J gene is TRBJ2-5, the V gene TRBV7-9; 7 bases fit TRBD1. V trimming: 4 bases; J trimming: 4 bases; junction bases outside the gene matches: 6. This CDR3 has 14 amino acids. CDR1 is SEHNR, CDR2 FQNEAQ, per germline (reference sequence).

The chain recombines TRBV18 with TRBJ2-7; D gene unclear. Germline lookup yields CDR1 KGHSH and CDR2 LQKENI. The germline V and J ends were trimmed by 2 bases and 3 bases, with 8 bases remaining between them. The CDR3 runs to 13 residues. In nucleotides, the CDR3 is TGTGCCAGCTCACCAGCCGCGCACTACGAGCAGTACTTC. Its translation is CASSPAAHYEQYF.

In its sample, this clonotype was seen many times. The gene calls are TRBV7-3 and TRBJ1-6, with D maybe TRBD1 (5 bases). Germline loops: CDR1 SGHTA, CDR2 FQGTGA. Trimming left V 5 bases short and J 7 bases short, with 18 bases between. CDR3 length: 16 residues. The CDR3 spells CASSPVGGAGNSPLHF. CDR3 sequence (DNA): TGTGCCAGCAGCCCCGTGGGGGGTGCGGGAAATTCACCCCTCCACTTT. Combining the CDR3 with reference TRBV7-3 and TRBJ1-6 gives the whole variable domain GAGVSQTPSNKVTEKGKYVELRCDPISGHTALYWYRQSLGQGPEFLIYFQGTGAADDSGLPNDRFFAVRPEGSVSTLKIQRTERGDSAVYLCASSPVGGAGNSPLHFGNGTRLTVT.

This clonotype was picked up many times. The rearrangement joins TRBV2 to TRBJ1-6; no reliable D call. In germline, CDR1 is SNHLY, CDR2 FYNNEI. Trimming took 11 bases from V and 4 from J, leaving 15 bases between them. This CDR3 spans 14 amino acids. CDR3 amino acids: CAGMSSTYNSPLHF. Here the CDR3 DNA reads TGTGCCGGGATGAGCAGTACTTATAATTCACCCCTCCACTTT.

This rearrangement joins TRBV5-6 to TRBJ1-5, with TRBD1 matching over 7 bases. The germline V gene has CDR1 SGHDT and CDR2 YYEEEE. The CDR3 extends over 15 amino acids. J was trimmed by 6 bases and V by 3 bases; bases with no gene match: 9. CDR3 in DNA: TGTGCCAGCAGCTCGGAACAGGGGAAATTTCAGCCCCAGCATTTT. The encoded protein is CASSSEQGKFQPQHF.

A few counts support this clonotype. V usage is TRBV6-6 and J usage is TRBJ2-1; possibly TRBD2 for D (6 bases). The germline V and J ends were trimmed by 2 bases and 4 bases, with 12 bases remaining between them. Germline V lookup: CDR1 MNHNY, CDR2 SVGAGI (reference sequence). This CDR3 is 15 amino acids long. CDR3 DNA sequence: TGTGCCAGCAGTTACCGGGAGAGACCTTACAATGAGCAGTTCTTC. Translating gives CASSYRERPYNEQFF.

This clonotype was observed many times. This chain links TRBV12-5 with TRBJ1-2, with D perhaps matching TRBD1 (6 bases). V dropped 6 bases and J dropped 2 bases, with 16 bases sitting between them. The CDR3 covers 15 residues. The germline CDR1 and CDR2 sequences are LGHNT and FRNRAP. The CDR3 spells CASGDGGDINYGYTF. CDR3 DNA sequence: TGTGCTAGTGGGGACGGTGGGGACATAAACTATGGCTACACCTTC. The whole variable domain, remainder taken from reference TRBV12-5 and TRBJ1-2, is DARVTQTPRHKVTEMGQEVTMRCQPILGHNTVFWYRQTMMQGLELLAYFRNRAPLDDSGMPKDRFSAEMPDATLATLKIQPSEPRDSAVYFCASGDGGDINYGYTFGSGTRLTVV.

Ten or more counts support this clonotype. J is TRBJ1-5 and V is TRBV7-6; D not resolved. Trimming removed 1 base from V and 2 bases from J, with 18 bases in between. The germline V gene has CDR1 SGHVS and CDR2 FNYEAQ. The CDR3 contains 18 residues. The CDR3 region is CASSLGVAGIVGNQPQHF. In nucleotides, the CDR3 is TGTGCCAGCAGCTTAGGTGTAGCGGGGATTGTTGGCAATCAGCCCCAGCATTTT.

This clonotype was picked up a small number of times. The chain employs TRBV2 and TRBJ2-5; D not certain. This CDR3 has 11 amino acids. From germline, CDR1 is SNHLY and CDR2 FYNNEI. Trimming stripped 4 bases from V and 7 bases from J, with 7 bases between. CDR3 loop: CASSVGVTQYF. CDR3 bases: TGTGCCAGCAGTGTAGGAGTGACCCAGTACTTC.

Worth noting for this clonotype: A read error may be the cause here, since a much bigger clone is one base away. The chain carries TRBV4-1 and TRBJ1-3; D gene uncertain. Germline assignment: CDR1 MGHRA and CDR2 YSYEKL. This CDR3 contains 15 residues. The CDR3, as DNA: TGTGCCAGCAGCCAAGATCCCGGGGCTGGAAACACCATATATTTT. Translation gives CASSQDPGAGNTIYF.

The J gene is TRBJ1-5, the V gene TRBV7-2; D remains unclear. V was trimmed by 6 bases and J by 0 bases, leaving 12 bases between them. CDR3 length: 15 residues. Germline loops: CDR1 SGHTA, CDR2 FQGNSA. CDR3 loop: CASSLGFTSNQPQHF. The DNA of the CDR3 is TGTGCCAGCAGTCTAGGTTTTACTAGCAATCAGCCCCAGCATTTT.

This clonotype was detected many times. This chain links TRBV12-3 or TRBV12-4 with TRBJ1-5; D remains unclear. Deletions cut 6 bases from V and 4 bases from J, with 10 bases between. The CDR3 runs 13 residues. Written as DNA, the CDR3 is TGTGCCAGCAGGGTGGGAGGGAATCAGCCCCAGCATTTT. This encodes CASRVGGNQPQHF.

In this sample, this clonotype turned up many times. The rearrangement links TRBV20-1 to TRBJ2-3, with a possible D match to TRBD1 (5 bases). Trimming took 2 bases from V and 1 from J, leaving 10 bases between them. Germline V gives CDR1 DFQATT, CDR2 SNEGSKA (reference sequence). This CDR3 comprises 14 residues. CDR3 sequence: CSARPTVGTDTQYF. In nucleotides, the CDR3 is TGCAGTGCTAGACCGACAGTGGGCACAGATACGCAGTATTTT.

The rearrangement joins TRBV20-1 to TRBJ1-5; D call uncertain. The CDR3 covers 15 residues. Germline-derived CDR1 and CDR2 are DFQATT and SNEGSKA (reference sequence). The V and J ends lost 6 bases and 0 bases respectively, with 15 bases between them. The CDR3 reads CSAGFVGYSNQPQHF. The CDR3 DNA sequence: TGCAGTGCGGGATTCGTCGGGTATAGCAATCAGCCCCAGCATTTT.

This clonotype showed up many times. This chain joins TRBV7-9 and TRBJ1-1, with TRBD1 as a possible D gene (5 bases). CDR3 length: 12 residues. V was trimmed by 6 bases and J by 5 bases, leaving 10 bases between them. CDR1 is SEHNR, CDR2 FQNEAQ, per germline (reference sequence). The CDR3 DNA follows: TGTGCCAGCAGAGACAGTCTGACTGAAGCTTTCTTT. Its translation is CASRDSLTEAFF.

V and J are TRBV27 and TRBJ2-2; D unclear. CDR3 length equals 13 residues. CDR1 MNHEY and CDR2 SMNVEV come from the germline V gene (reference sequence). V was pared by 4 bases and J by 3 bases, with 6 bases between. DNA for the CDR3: TGTGCCAGCAGTTCCCTAGACACCGGGGAGCTGTTTTTT. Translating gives CASSSLDTGELFF.

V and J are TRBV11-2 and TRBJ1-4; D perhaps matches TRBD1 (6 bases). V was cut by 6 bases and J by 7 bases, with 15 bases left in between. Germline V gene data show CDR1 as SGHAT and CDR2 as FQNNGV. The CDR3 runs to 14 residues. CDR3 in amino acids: CASRGGGAFEKLFF. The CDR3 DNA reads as TGTGCCAGCAGGGGGGGGGGCGCATTTGAAAAACTGTTTTTT.

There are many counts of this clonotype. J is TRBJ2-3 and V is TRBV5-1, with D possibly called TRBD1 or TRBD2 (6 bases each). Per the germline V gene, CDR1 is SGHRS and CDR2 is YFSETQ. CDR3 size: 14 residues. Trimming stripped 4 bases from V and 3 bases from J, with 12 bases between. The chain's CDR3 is CASSRGGFTDTQYF. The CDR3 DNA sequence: TGCGCCAGCAGCCGAGGGGGGTTTACAGATACGCAGTATTTT.

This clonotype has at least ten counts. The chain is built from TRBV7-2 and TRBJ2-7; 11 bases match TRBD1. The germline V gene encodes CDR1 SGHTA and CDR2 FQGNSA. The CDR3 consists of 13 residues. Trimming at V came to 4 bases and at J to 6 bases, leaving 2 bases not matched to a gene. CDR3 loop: CASSSDRGLEQYF. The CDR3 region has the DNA TGTGCCAGCAGCTCGGACAGGGGGCTCGAGCAGTACTTC.